This TCR beta chain was obtained from a study of blood T cell repertoires in COVID-19. Across the whole study: Whether acute or convalescent, the COVID-19 samples came from the United States, Italy and Spain.

Here immunoSEQ multiplex PCR was the method, and the copy in TCRdb shows in-frame clones only, minus some. The table has about 110,000 clones, 80% to 90% seen once. Germline assignment: CDR1 MNHEY and CDR2 SMNVEV (reference sequence). The CDR3 contains 15 residues. Losses at the gene ends were 1 base for V and 4 bases for J; bases not matched to a gene: 2. The sequencing sample was made of peripheral blood. The genes are TRBV27 and TRBJ2-1; 9 nucleotides match TRBD1. The TCR originated in a man aged 40-55 years with active or convalescent COVID-19. CDR3 in amino acids: CASSLWGTGYNEQFF. The CDR3 bases are TGTGCCAGCAGTTTATGGGGGACAGGGTACAATGAGCAGTTCTTC.